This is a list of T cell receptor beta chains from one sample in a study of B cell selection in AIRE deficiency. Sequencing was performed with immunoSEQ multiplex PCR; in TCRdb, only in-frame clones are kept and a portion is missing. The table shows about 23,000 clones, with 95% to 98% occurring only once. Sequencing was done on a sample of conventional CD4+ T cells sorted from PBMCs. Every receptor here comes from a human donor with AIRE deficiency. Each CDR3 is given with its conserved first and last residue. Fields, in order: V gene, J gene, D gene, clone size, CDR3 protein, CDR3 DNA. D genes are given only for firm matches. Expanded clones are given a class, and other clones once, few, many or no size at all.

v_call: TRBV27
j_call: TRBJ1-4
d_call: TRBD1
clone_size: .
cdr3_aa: CASRPVGQRNEKLFF
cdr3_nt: TGTGCCAGCAGGCCCGTGGGACAGAGAAATGAAAAACTGTTTTTT

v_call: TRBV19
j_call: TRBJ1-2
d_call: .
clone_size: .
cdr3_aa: CASSIHRGLDGYTF
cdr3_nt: TGTGCCAGTAGTATCCACAGAGGGTTGGATGGCTACACCTTC

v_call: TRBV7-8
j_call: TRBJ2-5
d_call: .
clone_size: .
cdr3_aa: CASSLFAPPTTQETQYF
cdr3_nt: TGTGCCAGCAGCTTATTTGCCCCTCCGACGACTCAAGAGACCCAGTACTTC

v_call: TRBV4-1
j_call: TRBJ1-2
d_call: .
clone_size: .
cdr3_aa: CASSQVRDLYGYTF
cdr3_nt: TGCGCCAGCAGCCAAGTAAGAGACCTCTATGGCTACACCTTC

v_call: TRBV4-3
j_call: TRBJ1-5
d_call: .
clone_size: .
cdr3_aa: CASSQVQGRNQPQHF
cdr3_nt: TGCGCCAGCAGCCAAGTACAGGGAAGAAATCAGCCCCAGCATTTT

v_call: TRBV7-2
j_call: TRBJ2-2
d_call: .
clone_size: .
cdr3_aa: CASRRLRNTGELFF
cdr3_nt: TGTGCCAGCAGGAGACTAAGGAACACCGGGGAGCTGTTTTTT

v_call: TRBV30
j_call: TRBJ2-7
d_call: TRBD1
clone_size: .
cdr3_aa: CAWSVGRTGPSEQYF
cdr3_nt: TGTGCCTGGAGTGTAGGGAGGACAGGGCCGAGCGAGCAGTACTTC

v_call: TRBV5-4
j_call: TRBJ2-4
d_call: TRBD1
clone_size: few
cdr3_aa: CASSLRTGNIQYF
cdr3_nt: TGTGCCAGCAGCTTGAGGACAGGAAACATTCAGTACTTC

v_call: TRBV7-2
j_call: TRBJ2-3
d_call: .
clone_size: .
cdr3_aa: CASSPIFGATDTQYF
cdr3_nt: TGTGCCAGCAGCCCCATTTTTGGCGCCACAGATACGCAGTATTTT

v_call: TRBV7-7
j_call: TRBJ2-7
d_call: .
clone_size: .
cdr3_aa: CASSLGTNDEQYF
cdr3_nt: TGTGCTAGCAGCTTAGGAACTAATGACGAGCAGTACTTC

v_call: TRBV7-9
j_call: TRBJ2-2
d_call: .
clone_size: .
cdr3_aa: CASSPHTGELFF
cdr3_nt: TGTGCCAGCAGCCCACACACCGGGGAGCTGTTTTTT

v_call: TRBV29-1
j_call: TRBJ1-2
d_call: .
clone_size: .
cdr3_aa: CSSSWGSNYGYTF
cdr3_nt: TGCAGCAGCTCGTGGGGGTCTAACTATGGCTACACCTTC

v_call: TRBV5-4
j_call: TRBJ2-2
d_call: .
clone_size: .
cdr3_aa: CASSPAGGDTGELFF
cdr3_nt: TGTGCCAGCAGCCCCGCCGGGGGAGACACCGGGGAGCTGTTTTTT

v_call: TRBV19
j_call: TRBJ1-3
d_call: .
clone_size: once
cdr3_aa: CASSMRTVSGNTIYF
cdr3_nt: TGTGCCAGTAGTATGAGGACAGTTTCTGGAAACACCATATATTTT

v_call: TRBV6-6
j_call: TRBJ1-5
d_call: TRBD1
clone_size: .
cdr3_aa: CASSGRVTGGFQPQHF
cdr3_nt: TGTGCCAGCAGCGGCAGGGTAACAGGGGGATTTCAGCCCCAGCATTTT

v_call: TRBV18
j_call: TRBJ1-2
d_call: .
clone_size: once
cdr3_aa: CASSTGQNYGYTF
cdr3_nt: TGTGCCAGCTCAACCGGACAGAACTATGGCTACACCTTC